This T cell receptor beta chain was captured by sequencing in a study of T-cell reconstitution after alpha-beta-depleted transplantation in children. Whole-study results and caveats: Most T-cell counts and diversity one year after the transplant came from T cells that were newly produced. From surviving recipient T cells and thymic progenitors came the high day-60 TCRbeta diversity observed in some patients. Two months or so post-transplant, alpha-beta T cells reportedly derived from several hundred expanded graft clones.

This sample's TCRbeta library carried unique molecular identifier barcodes. TCRdb processed the PCR reads anew with MiXCR; each CDR3 protein has one entry. This sample has fewer than 550,000 distinct CDR3 sequences, with about 11% found just once. V lost 4 bases, J lost 3 bases, and 7 bases stayed unmatched. The CDR3 is made up of 15 amino acids. The germline V gene has CDR1 MNHEY and CDR2 SMNVEV (reference sequence). With regard to this clonotype: The antigen remains unidentified.

This TCR was sampled from a child younger than 10 with inherited bone marrow failure, due to receive a stem cell transplant. V and J are TRBV27 and TRBJ2-7; TRBD1 matches at 9 bases. The material sequenced was PBMCs, taken before TCRalphabeta/CD19-depleted stem cell transplant. CDR3 nucleotides: TGTGCCAGCAGTTACCCGGGACAGGGTCTCTACGAGCAGTACTTC. It encodes CASSYPGQGLYEQYF.